The rows below give T cell receptor beta chains drawn from one sample of a study of control samples from healthy donors and cancer patients. TCRdb's copy holds only in-frame clones and misses some; the assay was immunoSEQ multiplex PCR. Among 90,000 to 110,000 clones listed, about 80% were seen once. Input material: blood. These receptors originate from a woman aged 50 to 65 in good health. The CDR3 runs from the conserved cysteine through the conserved F or W. The D gene is left open where the match is weak. The size field is filled for only some rows; it gives once, few, many or a size class.

clone_size: once; d_call: -; v_call: TRBV9; j_call: TRBJ2-3; cdr3_aa: CASSVDGASTDTQYF; cdr3_nt: TGTGCCAGCAGCGTAGACGGAGCTAGCACAGATACGCAGTATTTT
clone_size: -; d_call: TRBD2; v_call: TRBV7-3; j_call: TRBJ2-5; cdr3_aa: CASSLAGGTKTQYF; cdr3_nt: TGTGCCAGCAGCTTAGCGGGAGGTACGAAGACCCAGTACTTC
clone_size: -; d_call: TRBD1; v_call: TRBV27; j_call: TRBJ1-2; cdr3_aa: CASSSGTGEGVIDGYTF; cdr3_nt: TGTGCCAGCAGTTCCGGGACAGGGGAGGGGGTGATCGACGGCTACACCTTC
clone_size: -; d_call: -; v_call: TRBV7-2; j_call: TRBJ2-6; cdr3_aa: CASSLGSGANVLTF; cdr3_nt: TGTGCCAGCAGCTTAGGCTCTGGGGCCAACGTCCTGACTTTC
clone_size: -; d_call: TRBD1; v_call: TRBV6-2/TRBV6-3; j_call: TRBJ2-2; cdr3_aa: CASSLGNRGRTTGELFF; cdr3_nt: TGTGCCAGCAGTCTGGGGAACAGGGGGCGTACCACCGGGGAGCTGTTTTTT
clone_size: -; d_call: -; v_call: TRBV4-3; j_call: TRBJ1-2; cdr3_aa: CASSQASQGYGYTF; cdr3_nt: TGCGCCAGCAGCCAAGCATCCCAGGGTTACGGCTACACCTTC
clone_size: -; d_call: -; v_call: TRBV21-1; j_call: TRBJ1-2; cdr3_aa: CASNGCRPYGYTF; cdr3_nt: TGTGCCAGCAACGGTTGCCGCCCCTATGGCTACACCTTC
clone_size: -; d_call: -; v_call: TRBV7-3; j_call: TRBJ2-3; cdr3_aa: CASSLSGTLPYDTQYF; cdr3_nt: TGTGCCAGCAGCTTAAGCGGGACCCTACCCTACGATACGCAGTATTTT
clone_size: -; d_call: -; v_call: TRBV13; j_call: TRBJ1-2; cdr3_aa: CASSLEGLGASYTF; cdr3_nt: TGTGCCAGCAGCTTAGAAGGGTTGGGGGCTTCCTACACCTTC
clone_size: -; d_call: -; v_call: TRBV27; j_call: TRBJ2-1; cdr3_aa: CASSINRSGGEQFF; cdr3_nt: TGTGCCAGCAGCATCAACAGGTCGGGCGGTGAGCAGTTCTTC
clone_size: -; d_call: -; v_call: TRBV12-5; j_call: TRBJ1-1; cdr3_aa: CASGSKSTEAFF; cdr3_nt: TGTGCTAGTGGGTCGAAGAGTACTGAAGCTTTCTTT
clone_size: -; d_call: TRBD1; v_call: TRBV7-2; j_call: TRBJ1-1; cdr3_aa: CASSPQGALGTEAFF; cdr3_nt: TGTGCCAGCAGCCCCCAGGGGGCATTGGGCACTGAAGCTTTCTTT
clone_size: -; d_call: -; v_call: TRBV5-6; j_call: TRBJ1-1; cdr3_aa: CASSRAPDPEAFF; cdr3_nt: TGTGCCAGCAGCCGCGCTCCCGACCCTGAAGCTTTCTTT
clone_size: -; d_call: -; v_call: TRBV2; j_call: TRBJ2-5; cdr3_aa: CASESGTSGTKLTQYF; cdr3_nt: TGTGCCAGCGAGTCAGGGACCTCCGGGACAAAGCTCACCCAGTACTTC
clone_size: once; d_call: -; v_call: TRBV19; j_call: TRBJ1-2; cdr3_aa: CASSMRAASDYGYTF; cdr3_nt: TGTGCCAGTAGTATGAGGGCGGCTTCGGACTATGGCTACACCTTC
clone_size: -; d_call: TRBD1; v_call: TRBV7-3; j_call: TRBJ2-6; cdr3_aa: CASSFQGGGSGANVLTF; cdr3_nt: TGTGCCAGCAGCTTTCAAGGGGGCGGCTCTGGGGCCAACGTCCTGACTTTC
clone_size: -; d_call: -; v_call: TRBV21-1; j_call: TRBJ2-1; cdr3_aa: CASSEGRSGTTHGNEQFF; cdr3_nt: TGTGCCAGCAGCGAGGGGAGATCCGGGACAACTCATGGGAATGAGCAGTTCTTC
clone_size: -; d_call: -; v_call: TRBV5-1; j_call: TRBJ2-5; cdr3_aa: CASSLVSGETQYF; cdr3_nt: TGCGCCAGCAGCTTGGTCAGTGGGGAGACCCAGTACTTC
clone_size: once; d_call: -; v_call: TRBV27; j_call: TRBJ2-2; cdr3_aa: CASSFGLTHTGELFF; cdr3_nt: TGTGCCAGCAGTTTCGGGCTTACGCACACCGGGGAGCTGTTTTTT